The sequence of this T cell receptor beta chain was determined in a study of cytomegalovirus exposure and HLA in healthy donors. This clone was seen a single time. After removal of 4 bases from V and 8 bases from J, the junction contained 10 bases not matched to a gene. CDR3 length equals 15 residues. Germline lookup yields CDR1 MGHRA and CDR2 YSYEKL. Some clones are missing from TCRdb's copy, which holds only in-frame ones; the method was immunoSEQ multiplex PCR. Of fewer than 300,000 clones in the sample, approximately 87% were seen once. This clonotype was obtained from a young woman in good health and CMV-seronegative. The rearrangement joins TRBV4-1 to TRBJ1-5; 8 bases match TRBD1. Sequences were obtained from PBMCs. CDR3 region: CASSLSTGELEPQHF. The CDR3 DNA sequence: TGCGCCAGCAGCCTTTCGACAGGGGAGTTGGAGCCCCAGCATTTT.